Below are 17 T cell receptor beta chains sequenced from a single sample in a study of blood T cell repertoires in COVID-19. Repertoires were generated with immunoSEQ multiplex PCR, while TCRdb's copy carries only in-frame clones and drops some. The sample contains about 78,000 clones, approximately 80% of which appear only once. Source material: peripheral blood. The receptors originated from a man aged 55 to 69 with active or convalescent COVID-19.

The rearrangement joins TRBV6-6 to TRBJ2-5; D is possibly TRBD1 (6 bases). Germline V CDR1 and CDR2: MNHNY, SVGAGI (reference sequence). CDR3 length: 14 amino acids. V was pared by 4 bases and J by 5 bases, with 14 bases between. This chain's CDR3 is CASSLRQAGETQYF. CDR3 in DNA: TGTGCCAGCAGTTTGCGACAGGCAGGGGAGACCCAGTACTTC.

This chain's CDR3 is CASSLEGRGYTF. The CDR3 nucleotides read TGTGCCAGCAGTTTAGAGGGGCGAGGCTACACCTTC. The chain employs TRBV12-3 or TRBV12-4 and TRBJ1-2; TRBD1 is a possible D gene (5 bases). The CDR3 is 12 residues long. The V end was cut by 1 base, the J end by 8 bases, with 8 bases between.

The chain couples TRBV7-2 to TRBJ2-7; 8 bases line up with TRBD2. The CDR3 length is 14 residues. Germline-derived CDR1 and CDR2 are SGHTA and FQGNSA. The trim removed 5 bases at V and 7 bases at J, leaving 10 bases unmatched. CDR3 coding DNA: TGTGCCAGCAGCCCCCAGCGGGGGTTGGGGGAGCAGTACTTC. Translated: CASSPQRGLGEQYF. The full variable domain, its missing parts supplied by reference TRBV7-2 and TRBJ2-7, is GAGVSQSPSNKVTEKGKDVELRCDPISGHTALYWYRQSLGQGLEFLIYFQGNSAPDKSGLPSDRFSAERTGGSVSTLTIQRTQQEDSAVYLCASSPQRGLGEQYFGPGTRLTVT.

The chain has TRBV18 and TRBJ2-6; the match to TRBD2 covers 11 bases. The CDR3 runs to 18 residues. The germline V gene has CDR1 KGHSH and CDR2 LQKENI. V lost 6 bases, J lost 0 bases, and 7 bases stayed unmatched. This CDR3 reads CASSLTSGAFSGANVLTF. The DNA of the CDR3 is TGTGCCAGCTCTCTGACTAGCGGGGCCTTCTCTGGGGCCAACGTCCTGACTTTC. Drawing the rest from reference TRBV18 and TRBJ2-6, the complete variable domain is NAGVMQNPRHLVRRRGQEARLRCSPMKGHSHVYWYRQLPEEGLKFMVYLQKENIIDESGMPKERFSAEFPKEGPSILRIQQVVRGDSAAYFCASSLTSGAFSGANVLTFGAGSRLTVL.

This sequence joins TRBV18 and TRBJ2-7, with TRBD1 as a possible D gene (5 bases). CDR1 KGHSH and CDR2 LQKENI come from the germline V gene. The CDR3 runs to 12 residues. V was shortened by 3 bases and J by 7 bases, with 10 bases between the two germline ends. CDR3 nucleotide sequence: TGTGCCAGCTCACCCTCCAGGGAAGAGCAGTACTTC. It codes for CASSPSREEQYF.

The V call is TRBV21-1, the J call TRBJ1-4; the table names TRBD1, a call not compared with the DNA. TRBV21-1 is annotated as a pseudogene. The CDR3 is 15 amino acids. DNA of the CDR3: TGTGCCAGCAGCCCCCCAGGACACGGTCGGGAAAAACTGTTTTTT. The encoded protein is CASSPPGHGREKLFF.

CDR3 region: CASSVNPGLAAEQFF. In DNA form, the CDR3 reads TGTGCCAGCAGCGTAAACCCCGGACTAGCGGCTGAGCAGTTCTTC. This rearrangement joins TRBV9 to TRBJ2-1, with 10 bases matching TRBD2. Germline assignment: CDR1 SGDLS and CDR2 YYNGEE. The CDR3 runs to 15 residues. With 1 base clipped from V and 9 bases from J, the junction kept 7 bases outside the gene matches.

Note on this clone: Other DNA sequences from this sample encode an identical CDR3 as well. CDR3 bases: TGTGCCAGCAGCGTAGCGGGGGGGCTCACCGGGGAGCTGTTTTTT. Its protein product is CASSVAGGLTGELFF. J is TRBJ2-2 and V is TRBV9; 8 bases line up with TRBD2. The V and J ends lost 0 bases and 4 bases, in that order; junction bases with no gene match: 2. Per germline, CDR1 SGDLS and CDR2 YYNGEE. This CDR3 region has 15 residues.

In this sample, this clone turned up once. CDR3: CASSPLARETQYF. The CDR3, as DNA: TGTGCCAGCAGCCCACTAGCGAGGGAGACCCAGTACTTC. The V gene is TRBV5-6, the J gene TRBJ2-5, with 7 bases fitting TRBD2. CDR1 SGHDT and CDR2 YYEEEE come from the germline V gene. The CDR3 runs to 13 residues. V lost 4 bases, J lost 5 bases, and 5 bases stayed unmatched.

V gene TRBV7-3 combines with J gene TRBJ2-3; TRBD1 agrees at 10 bases. The length of the CDR3 is 17 residues. In germline, CDR1 is SGHTA, CDR2 FQGTGA. After removal of 5 bases from V and 6 bases from J, the junction contained 14 bases not matched to a gene. CDR3 protein: CASSAHPGTGERDTQYF. CDR3 in DNA: TGTGCCAGCAGCGCCCACCCTGGGACAGGGGAGAGGGATACGCAGTATTTT.

The V call is TRBV29-1, the J call TRBJ2-2, with TRBD1 matching over 7 bases. The CDR3 consists of 14 residues. J was trimmed by 1 base and V by 5 bases; bases with no gene match: 4. Germline V gene lookup returns CDR1 SQVTM and CDR2 ANQGSEA. In nucleotides, the CDR3 is TGCAGCGTTCCCCGGGACAGGAACACCGGGGAGCTGTTTTTT. Translated: CSVPRDRNTGELFF.

The chain's CDR3 is CASSQENIHGYTF. CDR3 nucleotide sequence: TGTGCCAGCAGCCAAGAAAACATCCATGGCTACACCTTC. The genes are TRBV3-1 (or the pseudogene TRBV3-2) and TRBJ1-2; D gene unclear. V lost 0 bases, J lost 6 bases, and 8 bases lay in between. This CDR3 region has 13 residues. Germline V CDR1 and CDR2: LGHDT, YNNKEL (reference sequence).

V and J are TRBV12-5 and TRBJ1-5; the D gene is possibly TRBD1 (6 bases). The CDR3 totals 15 residues. The V end lost 5 bases, the J end lost 0 bases, and 11 bases lay between the germline ends. The germline CDR1 and CDR2 sequences are LGHNT and FRNRAP. Here the CDR3 reads CASGPGTSSNQPQHF. The CDR3 bases are TGTGCTAGTGGTCCCGGGACATCTAGCAATCAGCCCCAGCATTTT.

In this sample, this clone turned up a few times. The rearrangement uses TRBV15 and TRBJ1-3; D unclear. Looked up from germline, CDR1 is LNHNV and CDR2 is YYDKDF (reference sequence). V lost 1 base and J 2 bases, leaving 9 bases between the germline ends. CDR3 length: 15 residues. CDR3 loop: CATSRVGGTGNTIYF. In DNA form, the CDR3 reads TGTGCCACCAGCAGAGTGGGAGGGACTGGAAACACCATATATTTT.

V usage is TRBV7-9 and J usage is TRBJ1-2; D possibly corresponds to TRBD1 (6 bases). The germline gives CDR1 SEHNR, CDR2 FQNEAQ (reference sequence). V lost 4 bases and J lost 4, with 10 bases in between. The CDR3 extends over 13 amino acids. As DNA, the CDR3 is TGTGCCAGCAGCTCCTGGACAGTCTATGGCTACACCTTC. Protein product: CASSSWTVYGYTF. Complete variable domain (other parts from reference TRBV7-9 and TRBJ1-2): DTGVSQNPRHKITKRGQNVTFRCDPISEHNRLYWYRQTLGQGPEFLTYFQNEAQLEKSRLLSDRFSAERPKGSFSTLEIQRTEQGDSAMYLCASSSWTVYGYTFGSGTRLTVV.

This clone was counted a few times. The chain joins TRBV7-2 to TRBJ1-1; 7 bases align to TRBD1. There are 13 residues in the CDR3. Germline CDR1 and CDR2: SGHTA and FQGNSA. The junction had 4 bases not matched to a gene; V was cut back by 6 bases and J by 3 bases. The CDR3 spells CASRGTAHTEAFF. CDR3 bases: TGTGCCAGCAGAGGGACAGCTCACACTGAAGCTTTCTTT.

The CDR3 coding sequence is TGTGCCAGCAGCCAAGAGGGGGGGTCAAACTACACCGGGGAGCTGTTTTTT. The encoded protein is CASSQEGGSNYTGELFF. V gene TRBV3-1 (or the pseudogene TRBV3-2) combines with J gene TRBJ2-2; 7 bases are a match to TRBD2. The CDR3 extends over 17 amino acids. Per the germline V gene, CDR1 is LGHDT and CDR2 is YNNKEL (reference sequence). Trimming took 0 bases from V and 3 from J; bases not matched to a gene: 7.